The present T cell receptor beta chain was sequenced within a study of blood T cell repertoires in COVID-19. Study-level information: Donors in the United States, Italy and Spain gave samples during acute or convalescent COVID-19. Sample material is recorded as cDNA or gDNA derived from T cells, B-cell-depleted T cells, or PBMCs.

There are a few counts of this clone. Clones were read by immunoSEQ multiplex PCR, and TCRdb kept only the in-frame ones, dropping some. This sample has around 200,000 clones, with approximately 80% found just once. CDR1 is KGHDR and CDR2 is SFDVKD in the germline V gene. The CDR3 totals 14 residues. Trimming shortened V by 4 bases and J by 2 bases, and 10 bases separated the two germline ends. This chain joins TRBV24-1 and TRBJ2-5; the D gene is possibly TRBD1 (5 bases). The specimen sequenced was PBMCs or T cells enriched from blood (not recorded which). This TCR came from a man aged 40-49 years who had recovered from COVID-19. DNA of the CDR3: TGTGCCACCAGTGAAAGCAGGGATCAAGAGACCCAGTACTTC. Amino acid sequence: CATSESRDQETQYF.